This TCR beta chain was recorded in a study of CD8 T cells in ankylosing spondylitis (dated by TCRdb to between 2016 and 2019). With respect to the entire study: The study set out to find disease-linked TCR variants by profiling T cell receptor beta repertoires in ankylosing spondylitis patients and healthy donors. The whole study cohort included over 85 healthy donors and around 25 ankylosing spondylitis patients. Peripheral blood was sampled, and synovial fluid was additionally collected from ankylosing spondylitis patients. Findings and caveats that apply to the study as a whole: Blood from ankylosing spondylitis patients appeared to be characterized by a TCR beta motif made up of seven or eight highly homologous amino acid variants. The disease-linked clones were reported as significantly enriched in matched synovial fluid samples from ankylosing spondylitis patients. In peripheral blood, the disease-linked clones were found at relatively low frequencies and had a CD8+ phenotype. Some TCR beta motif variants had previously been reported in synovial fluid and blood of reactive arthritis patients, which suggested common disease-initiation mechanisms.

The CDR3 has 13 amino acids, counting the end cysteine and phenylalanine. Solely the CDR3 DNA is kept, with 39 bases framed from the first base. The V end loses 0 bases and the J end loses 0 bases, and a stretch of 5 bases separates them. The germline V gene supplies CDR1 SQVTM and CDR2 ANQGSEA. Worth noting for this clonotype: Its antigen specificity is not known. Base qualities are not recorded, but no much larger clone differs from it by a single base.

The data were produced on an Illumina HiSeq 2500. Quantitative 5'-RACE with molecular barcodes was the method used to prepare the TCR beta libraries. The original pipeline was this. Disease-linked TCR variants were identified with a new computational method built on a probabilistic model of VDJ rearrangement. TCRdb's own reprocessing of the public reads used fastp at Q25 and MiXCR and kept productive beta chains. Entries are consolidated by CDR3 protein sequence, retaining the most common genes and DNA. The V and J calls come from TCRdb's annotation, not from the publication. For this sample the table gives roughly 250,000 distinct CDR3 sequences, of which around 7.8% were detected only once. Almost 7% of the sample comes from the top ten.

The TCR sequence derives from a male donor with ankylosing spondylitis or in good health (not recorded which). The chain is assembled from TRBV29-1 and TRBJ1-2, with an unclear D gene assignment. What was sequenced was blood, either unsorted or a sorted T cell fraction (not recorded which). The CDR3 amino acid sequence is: CSVEEGTNYGYTF. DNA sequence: TGCAGCGTTGAAGAGGGGACTAACTATGGCTACACCTTC.